Following are 21 T cell receptor beta chains from one sample sequenced in a study of T cells after yellow fever vaccination. MiXCR, applied by TCRdb to the 5' RACE reads, yields one record per CDR3 protein. The sample contains around 590,000 distinct CDR3 sequences, about 12% of which appear only once. The source material was PBMCs, sampled on the day of the yellow fever booster vaccination. Receptors originate from a man younger than 40 who received the YFV17D yellow fever vaccine.

The chain carries TRBV20-1 and TRBJ2-7, with 10 bases lining up with TRBD2. CDR3 size: 16 residues. CDR1 is DFQATT and CDR2 is SNEGSKA in the germline V gene (reference sequence). V was clipped by 3 bases and J by 3 bases; unmatched bases: 11. CDR3 bases: TGCAGTGCTAGTTCACCCAGCGGGAGGGATTTCTACGAGCAGTACTTC. It yields the protein CSASSPSGRDFYEQYF.

This clonotype was counted between two and nine times. The CDR3: CSARDPVRGRPNEQFF. Here the CDR3 DNA reads TGCAGTGCTAGAGATCCTGTTCGGGGAAGACCTAATGAGCAGTTCTTC. V and J are TRBV20-1 and TRBJ2-1; D is possibly TRBD2 (5 bases). V gave up 0 bases and J gave up 7 bases, with 19 bases separating them. The length of the CDR3 is 16 residues. Germline values: CDR1 DFQATT, CDR2 SNEGSKA (reference sequence).

In its sample, this clonotype was seen a few times. This sequence joins TRBV6-2 or TRBV6-3 and TRBJ2-1; TRBD2 matches at 7 bases. Looked up from germline, CDR1 is MNHEY and CDR2 is SVGEGT. CDR3 length: 16 residues. Trimming cost V 8 bases and J 4 bases; bases outside gene matches: 14. CDR3 sequence (DNA): TGTGCCAGCCGGTTCCCAGGGAGTAGCGGGTACAATGAGCAGTTCTTC. Protein sequence: CASRFPGSSGYNEQFF.

This chain connects TRBV10-3 to TRBJ1-2; 8 bases align to TRBD1. V lost 9 bases to trimming and J lost 3 bases; unmatched junction nucleotides: 6. Per germline, CDR1 ENHRY and CDR2 SYGVKD. The CDR3 totals 13 residues. The CDR3 here is CAIRATGDYGYTF. The CDR3 DNA reads TGTGCCATAAGAGCGACAGGGGACTATGGCTACACCTTC.

This clonotype was seen a few times. The rearrangement uses TRBV5-1 and TRBJ2-7, with 11 bases that match TRBD2. V lost 8 bases to trimming and J lost 2 bases; unmatched junction nucleotides: 3. The length of the CDR3 is 13 residues. The germline CDR1 and CDR2 sequences are SGHRS and YFSETQ. CDR3 residues: CASKTSGAYEQYF. DNA for the CDR3: TGCGCCAGTAAGACTAGCGGGGCCTACGAGCAGTACTTC.

This clonotype was recorded a few times. V usage is TRBV29-1 and J usage is TRBJ2-7; TRBD1 matches 7 bases. This CDR3 has 14 residues. The germline V gene has CDR1 SQVTM and CDR2 ANQGSEA. The V gene end was trimmed by 7 bases and the J gene end by 1 base; junction bases not matched to a gene: 10. The CDR3 spells CSAGTAPNSYEQYF. CDR3 nucleotides: TGCAGCGCCGGGACAGCACCTAATTCCTACGAGCAGTACTTC.

The chain links TRBV29-1 to TRBJ2-3; D remains unclear. The CDR3 consists of 14 residues. Germline CDR1 SQVTM, CDR2 ANQGSEA. V dropped 6 bases and J dropped 4 bases, with 17 bases sitting between them. As DNA, the CDR3 is TGCAGCGTGGCACCTATGATTGGCGCAGATACGCAGTATTTT. Protein product: CSVAPMIGADTQYF.

This clonotype was seen at least ten times. V and J are TRBV20-1 and TRBJ1-1; D remains unclear. From germline, CDR1 is DFQATT and CDR2 SNEGSKA (reference sequence). The V and J ends lost 3 bases and 2 bases respectively, with 7 bases between them. The CDR3 covers 12 residues. This chain's CDR3 is CSAREGNTEAFF. In DNA, the CDR3 is TGCAGTGCTAGGGAGGGAAACACTGAAGCTTTCTTT.

The rearrangement uses TRBV20-1 and TRBJ2-1; the D gene is possibly TRBD1 (5 bases). Trimming took 0 bases from V and 0 from J, leaving 18 bases between them. CDR1 and CDR2 from the germline V gene are DFQATT and SNEGSKA (reference sequence). The CDR3 is 18 residues long. The CDR3 is CSARDPKGRIRSYNEQFF. The CDR3 bases are TGCAGTGCTAGAGATCCAAAGGGGCGGATCCGCTCCTACAATGAGCAGTTCTTC.

The chain combines TRBV29-1 with TRBJ2-5, with a tentative D call TRBD1 (5 bases). Germline V lookup: CDR1 SQVTM, CDR2 ANQGSEA. The CDR3 has 13 residues. Trimming took off 4 bases at V and 3 bases at J, with 12 bases between the two ends. CDR3 DNA sequence: TGCAGCGTTGTGCAGGGTCCCAAAGAGACCCAGTACTTC. It codes for CSVVQGPKETQYF.

This chain connects TRBV25-1 to TRBJ2-1, with D perhaps assigned TRBD1 or TRBD2 (6 bases each). The CDR3 loop spans 14 amino acids. The germline gives CDR1 MGHDK, CDR2 SYGVNS. The CDR3 DNA sequence: TGTGCAGACGGAGGGGGACCTATCCACAATGAGCAGTTCTTC. Residues: CADGGGPIHNEQFF.

The chain joins TRBV7-3 to TRBJ2-7, with D hard to call. V gave up 6 bases and J gave up 5 bases, with 20 bases separating them. The CDR3 length is 15 residues. From germline, CDR1 is SGHTA and CDR2 FQGTGA. The CDR3 protein is CASRIGGVHVHEQYF. The CDR3 DNA follows: TGTGCCAGCAGGATCGGTGGAGTGCATGTCCACGAGCAGTACTTC.

A few counts support this clonotype. The chain couples TRBV30 to TRBJ1-1; D unclear. V was shortened by 3 bases and J by 10 bases, with 9 bases between the two germline ends. CDR3 length equals 10 residues. The germline V gene has CDR1 GTSNPN and CDR2 SVGIG (reference sequence). CDR3 bases: TGTGCCTGGAGCCGATCTGGAGCTTTCTTT. Translating it yields CAWSRSGAFF.

This clonotype appeared a few times. V gene TRBV4-3 combines with J gene TRBJ2-1; possibly TRBD2 for D (6 bases). Looked up from germline, CDR1 is LGHNA and CDR2 is YSLEER. The CDR3 has 18 residues. V shed 1 base and J shed 4 bases, with 20 bases lying between them. The CDR3: CASSQASAGGIRYNEQFF. CDR3 sequence (DNA): TGCGCCAGCAGCCAAGCGTCGGCTGGCGGGATCCGATACAATGAGCAGTTCTTC.

Only a few counts were recorded for this clonotype. J is TRBJ1-3 and V is TRBV7-2, with D perhaps matching TRBD1 (5 bases). Trimming pared 5 bases from V and 2 bases from J, leaving 13 bases between. Germline V gene sequence: CDR1 SGHTA, CDR2 FQGNSA. The CDR3 length is 15 residues. Here the CDR3 DNA reads TGTGCCAGCAGCCAACAAGTGGGGGCTGGAAACACCATATATTTT. As protein: CASSQQVGAGNTIYF.

This chain joins TRBV24-1 and TRBJ2-3; 8 bases align to TRBD2. CDR3 length: 16 residues. Trimming took 3 bases from V and 6 from J; bases not matched to a gene: 10. From germline, CDR1 is KGHDR and CDR2 SFDVKD. This chain's CDR3 is CATSDSAGGPRDTQYF. CDR3 bases: TGTGCCACCAGTGATAGCGCGGGAGGACCCAGGGATACGCAGTATTTT.

The sample holds a few counts of this clonotype. The CDR3 sequence: CTGTGGPRDTQYF. The CDR3 nucleotides read TGCACAGGGACGGGAGGGCCAAGAGATACGCAGTATTTT. V is TRBV20-1 and J is TRBJ2-3; 8 bases match TRBD2. Germline V gives CDR1 DFQATT, CDR2 SNEGSKA (reference sequence). The CDR3 length is 13 residues.

In this sample, this clonotype turned up many times. The rearrangement links TRBV7-2 to TRBJ2-3; 8 bases are shared with TRBD2. V lost 1 base, J lost 8 bases, and 8 bases stayed unmatched. The CDR3 consists of 15 residues. Per germline, CDR1 SGHTA and CDR2 FQGNSA. CDR3 in amino acids: CASSLVSSAGGTQYF. In nucleotides, the CDR3 is TGTGCCAGCAGCTTAGTCTCTTCGGCGGGAGGTACGCAGTATTTT.

This clonotype was detected ten times or more. The V gene is TRBV6-5, the J gene TRBJ2-7; 9 bases map to TRBD2. The CDR3 is 17 residues long. The junction had 15 bases not matched to a gene; V was cut back by 2 bases and J by 7 bases. Germline V gene data show CDR1 as MNHEY and CDR2 as SVGAGI. This CDR3 reads CASSYRRIAGDPSEQYF. For the CDR3, the DNA is TGTGCCAGCAGTTACCGCCGAATAGCGGGAGACCCCAGTGAGCAGTACTTC.

J is TRBJ2-1 and V is TRBV20-1; D perhaps matches TRBD2 (6 bases). Germline V gene sequence: CDR1 DFQATT, CDR2 SNEGSKA (reference sequence). The CDR3 runs 12 residues. CDR3 nucleotide sequence: TGCAAACCTAGCGCTGGCGATACTGAGCAGTTCTTC. It is translated as CKPSAGDTEQFF.

The chain joins TRBV9 to TRBJ2-3, with D maybe TRBD2 (6 bases). Trimming shortened V by 4 bases and J by 6 bases, and 24 bases separated the two germline ends. The CDR3 has 17 amino acids. Looked up from germline, CDR1 is SGDLS and CDR2 is YYNGEE. CDR3 residues: CASSSGVPSVKSDTQYF. Here the CDR3 DNA reads TGTGCCAGCAGCTCAGGCGTCCCTAGCGTCAAGAGTGATACGCAGTATTTT.